Shown below are 26 T cell receptor beta chains from a single sample sequenced in a study of OX40 agonist ivuxolimab in advanced cancers. Data came from immunoSEQ multiplex PCR; TCRdb stores just in-frame clones and leaves some out. The profile shows 60,000 to 65,000 clones, around four fifths of them singletons. This specimen consisted of CD4+ or CD8+ T cells sorted from blood, obtained in a trial of the OX40 agonist ivuxolimab. All receptors derive from an adult with an advanced solid tumor such as melanoma, head and neck, liver or kidney cancer.

The chain links TRBV28 to TRBJ1-2; 8 bases line up with TRBD1. This CDR3 has 15 residues. V gave up 5 bases and J gave up 4 bases; unmatched junction bases: 9. From germline, CDR1 is MDHEN and CDR2 SYDVKM. The CDR3 sequence: CASSRPTGVGYGYTF. Here the CDR3 DNA reads TGTGCCAGCAGTCGTCCGACAGGGGTTGGCTATGGCTACACCTTC.

The V gene is TRBV7-6, the J gene TRBJ1-6; D is uncertain. V was trimmed by 5 bases and J by 3 bases, leaving 11 bases between them. CDR1 and CDR2 from the germline V gene are SGHVS and FNYEAQ. The CDR3 totals 15 residues. The CDR3 here is CASSPRGSYNSPLHF. CDR3 coding DNA: TGTGCCAGCAGCCCCCGCGGCAGCTATAATTCACCCCTCCACTTT.

Here the CDR3 DNA reads TGTGCCAGCAGTGAAGCCAGCGGGGATTACGAGCAGTACTTC. Its translation is CASSEASGDYEQYF. This chain uses TRBV6-1 with TRBJ2-7; 7 bases line up with TRBD2. V trimming: 0 bases; J trimming: 4 bases; junction bases outside the gene matches: 3. This CDR3 region has 14 residues. Germline CDR1 and CDR2: MNHNS and SASEGT.

This clone was detected only once. This sequence joins TRBV19 and TRBJ2-7; 9 bases are a match to TRBD1. V gave up 3 bases and J gave up 9 bases; unmatched junction bases: 12. This CDR3 contains 15 residues. The germline V gene has CDR1 LNHDA and CDR2 SQIVND (reference sequence). The CDR3 nucleotides are TGTGCCAGTAGTATGAAACAGGGGGCAGGGACGGGGCAGTACTTC. This translates into CASSMKQGAGTGQYF.

V usage is TRBV7-8 and J usage is TRBJ2-1, with 10 bases identical to TRBD2. Germline assignment: CDR1 SGHVS and CDR2 FQNEAQ. V trimming: 4 bases; J trimming: 8 bases; junction bases outside the gene matches: 14. The CDR3 is 17 residues long. CDR3 protein: CASSSKPPGLASHEQFF. The CDR3 bases are TGTGCCAGCAGCTCGAAACCTCCGGGACTAGCGTCCCATGAGCAGTTCTTC.

On this clone itself: Other DNA variants within this sample encode the same CDR3. This chain joins TRBV7-9 and TRBJ2-7; a possible D gene is TRBD2 (6 bases). The length of the CDR3 is 13 residues. Trimming removed 2 bases at V and 2 bases at J, with 7 bases between. CDR1 is SEHNR, CDR2 FQNEAQ, per germline (reference sequence). CDR3 sequence reads: CASSLSGAYEQYF. The DNA for the CDR3 is TGTGCCAGCAGCTTATCGGGGGCCTACGAGCAGTACTTC.

The chain couples TRBV7-2 to TRBJ2-3; 8 nucleotides line up with TRBD2. From germline, CDR1 is SGHTA and CDR2 FQGNSA. Unmatched junction bases numbered 5, after V lost 4 bases and J lost 5 bases. CDR3 size: 14 residues. CDR3 sequence: CASSSSGLEDTQYF. CDR3 nucleotides: TGTGCCAGCAGCTCTTCGGGACTAGAAGATACGCAGTATTTT.

The gene calls are TRBV29-1 and TRBJ2-1, with unresolved D. The germline V gene encodes CDR1 SQVTM and CDR2 ANQGSEA. CDR3 length: 12 amino acids. Trimming took 6 bases from V and 8 from J, leaving 14 bases between them. The CDR3 DNA follows: TGCAGCGTATTGTCCCTTTTAGATGAGCAGTTCTTC. It translates to CSVLSLLDEQFF.

This rearrangement joins TRBV19 to TRBJ2-5; maybe TRBD1 (7 bases). Between the trimmed V and J ends, which lost 11 bases and 3 bases, there was a span of 19 bases. In germline, CDR1 is LNHDA, CDR2 SQIVND (reference sequence). The CDR3 contains 14 residues. The CDR3 here is CASHGAGGKETQYF. Here the CDR3 DNA reads TGTGCCTCCCATGGGGCAGGGGGGAAAGAGACCCAGTACTTC.

This chain connects TRBV2 to TRBJ2-5, with a tentative D call TRBD1 (6 bases). V gave up 8 bases and J gave up 4 bases, with 20 bases separating them. Germline-derived CDR1 and CDR2 are SNHLY and FYNNEI. The CDR3 length is 15 residues. CDR3 in amino acids: CASGTTTTVAETQYF. CDR3 in DNA: TGTGCCAGCGGGACAACCACCACGGTTGCAGAGACCCAGTACTTC.

J is TRBJ2-2 and V is TRBV27; D gene uncertain. This CDR3 region has 13 residues. Germline CDR1 is MNHEY and CDR2 is SMNVEV (reference sequence). The V gene lost 6 bases and the J gene lost 6 bases, with 11 bases spanning the gap. The CDR3 here is CASSLTLPGELFF. DNA of the CDR3: TGTGCCAGCAGCCTAACCCTTCCCGGGGAGCTGTTTTTT.

This rearrangement joins TRBV6-1 to TRBJ1-4, with no clear D. The CDR3 runs to 14 residues. Germline V lookup: CDR1 MNHNS, CDR2 SASEGT. Trimming stripped 5 bases from V and 6 bases from J, with 13 bases between. CDR3 region: CASSPERRYEKLFF. The CDR3 nucleotides are TGTGCCAGCAGTCCCGAAAGACGGTATGAAAAACTGTTTTTT.

In its sample, this clone was seen a few times. CDR3 in amino acids: CSVVSGGRAGGELFF. CDR3 nucleotide sequence: TGCAGCGTTGTATCGGGCGGGAGGGCCGGCGGGGAGCTGTTTTTT. The genes are TRBV29-1 and TRBJ2-2, with 9 bases aligning to TRBD2. The CDR3 runs 15 residues. Germline values: CDR1 SQVTM, CDR2 ANQGSEA. With V trimmed by 4 bases and J by 7 bases, 10 bases remained unmatched.

The chain carries TRBV6-6 and TRBJ2-7, with 8 bases that match TRBD2. The germline CDR1 and CDR2 sequences are MNHNY and SVGAGI (reference sequence). The V segment lost 5 bases and the J segment 4 bases; nucleotides outside the gene matches: 13. The CDR3 loop spans 16 amino acids. The CDR3 coding sequence is TGTGCCAGCAGTCCCAGTCATAGCGGGACGGCGTACGAGCAGTACTTC. Translation gives CASSPSHSGTAYEQYF.

The J gene is TRBJ1-3, the V gene TRBV6-1; D is unclear. CDR3 size: 15 residues. V lost 5 bases, J lost 0 bases, and 11 bases lay in between. The germline V gene encodes CDR1 MNHNS and CDR2 SASEGT. The CDR3, as DNA: TGTGCCAGCAGTTTCTATCAGCACTCTGGAAACACCATATATTTT. Amino acid sequence: CASSFYQHSGNTIYF.

This clone appeared a few times. The chain recombines TRBV2 with TRBJ2-7; 8 bases agree with TRBD1. The CDR3 loop spans 13 amino acids. V shed 3 bases and J 6 bases; nucleotides not matched to a gene: 4. The germline V gene encodes CDR1 SNHLY and CDR2 FYNNEI. As DNA, the CDR3 is TGTGCCAGCAGTGACCAGGGGGCCAGCGAGCAGTACTTC. This sequence encodes CASSDQGASEQYF.

This chain links TRBV2 with TRBJ2-7; D is ambiguous. In germline, CDR1 is SNHLY, CDR2 FYNNEI. The V gene lost 7 bases and the J gene lost 6 bases, with 10 bases spanning the gap. The CDR3 is 11 residues long. CDR3 sequence: CASKEVVEQYF. CDR3 bases: TGTGCCAGCAAAGAGGTGGTCGAGCAGTACTTC.

This chain uses TRBV5-8 with TRBJ1-2; D uncertain. V lost 4 bases to trimming and J lost 7 bases, with 14 bases between them. In germline, CDR1 is SGHTS, CDR2 YDEGEE. This CDR3 is 13 amino acids long. CDR3 DNA sequence: TGTGCCAGCAGCCTCGGGGTTCCCGGTGGCTACACCTTC. Translation: CASSLGVPGGYTF.

The genes are TRBV30 and TRBJ2-5; no clear D gene. CDR1 is GTSNPN and CDR2 is SVGIG in the germline V gene (reference sequence). Trimming shortened V by 0 bases and J by 1 base, and 6 bases separated the two germline ends. The CDR3 covers 13 residues. CDR3 sequence (DNA): TGTGCCTGGAGTGTACACAGCCAAGAGACCCAGTACTTC. Residues: CAWSVHSQETQYF.

This sequence joins TRBV7-9 and TRBJ2-6, with D possibly matching TRBD1 (6 bases). This CDR3 is built from 16 residues. CDR1 and CDR2 from the germline V gene are SEHNR and FQNEAQ (reference sequence). Trimming cost V 5 bases and J 0 bases, with 11 bases left between them. CDR3 residues: CASSPDRFSGANVLTF. The DNA of the CDR3 is TGTGCCAGCAGCCCAGACAGGTTCTCTGGGGCCAACGTCCTGACTTTC.

The chain employs TRBV7-2 and TRBJ2-6; D might be TRBD1 (6 bases). The CDR3 runs to 15 residues. Germline CDR1 SGHTA, CDR2 FQGNSA. V gave up 6 bases and J gave up 0 bases, with 9 bases separating them. CDR3 in amino acids: CASRQGTSGANVLTF. The CDR3 region has the DNA TGTGCCAGCAGACAGGGAACCTCTGGGGCCAACGTCCTGACTTTC.

In its sample, this clone was seen a few times. The chain links TRBV10-3 to TRBJ2-1, with TRBD2 identical over 8 bases. CDR1 and CDR2 from the germline V gene are ENHRY and SYGVKD. The CDR3 loop spans 15 amino acids. After removal of 5 bases from V and 7 bases from J, the junction contained 10 bases not matched to a gene. Here the CDR3 DNA reads TGTGCCATCAGTCAAAGCGGGAGTGGCAGGAATGAGCAGTTCTTC. This sequence encodes CAISQSGSGRNEQFF.

The chain recombines TRBV6-1 with TRBJ1-1; the match to TRBD1 covers 8 bases. This CDR3 has 11 residues. The junction had 4 bases not matched to a gene; V was cut back by 6 bases and J by 10 bases. Germline values: CDR1 MNHNS, CDR2 SASEGT. CDR3 in DNA: TGTGCCAGCAGACGAGACAGGGGAGCTTTCTTT. This gives the protein CASRRDRGAFF.

The chain carries TRBV5-6 and TRBJ2-1; a possible D gene is TRBD2 (5 bases). The CDR3 runs to 14 residues. V lost 0 bases and J lost 4, with 8 bases in between. Germline values: CDR1 SGHDT, CDR2 YYEEEE. The CDR3 is CASSLAGNYNEQFF. The DNA of the CDR3 is TGTGCCAGCAGCTTGGCGGGAAATTACAATGAGCAGTTCTTC.

The chain couples TRBV29-1 to TRBJ2-7; 8 bases are shared with TRBD1. The CDR3 runs 12 residues. Trimming took 8 bases from V and 0 from J; bases not matched to a gene: 3. CDR1 SQVTM and CDR2 ANQGSEA come from the germline V gene. This CDR3 reads CSTRGLSYEQYF. For the CDR3, the DNA is TGCAGCACCAGGGGGCTCTCCTACGAGCAGTACTTC.

The chain is built from TRBV7-9 and TRBJ2-1; 7 bases match TRBD2. The V gene's germline CDR1 is SEHNR and CDR2 FQNEAQ (reference sequence). Trimming removed 7 bases from V and 8 bases from J; junction bases left unmatched: 5. The CDR3 is 12 amino acids. The CDR3 sequence: CASKGRAYEQFF. The CDR3 region has the DNA TGTGCCAGCAAAGGGAGGGCCTATGAGCAGTTCTTC.